The rows below give T cell receptor beta chains drawn from one sample of a study of cytomegalovirus exposure and HLA in healthy donors. Some clones are missing from TCRdb's copy, which holds only in-frame ones; the method was immunoSEQ multiplex PCR. The data hold approximately 100,000 clones, with more than 65% observed a single time. Sequenced material: PBMCs. All receptors derive from a woman younger than 35 in good health and CMV-seropositive. Each CDR3 is given with its conserved first and last residue.

cdr3_aa: CATSRDPVFNEQFF; j_call: TRBJ2-1; v_call: TRBV15
cdr3_aa: CASSSPRDFYEQYF; j_call: TRBJ2-7; v_call: TRBV6-5
cdr3_aa: CASSVVLGAGELFF; j_call: TRBJ2-2; v_call: TRBV6-4
cdr3_aa: CASNSQGGGYYGYTF; j_call: TRBJ1-2; v_call: TRBV6-5
cdr3_aa: CASSLVGGWDEQFF; j_call: TRBJ2-1; v_call: TRBV7-8
cdr3_aa: CASSNRGSTDTQYF; j_call: TRBJ2-3; v_call: TRBV7-9
cdr3_aa: CASSKRGGTGELFF; j_call: TRBJ2-2; v_call: TRBV9
cdr3_aa: CASSPGIPSYNEQFF; j_call: TRBJ2-1; v_call: TRBV5-6
cdr3_aa: CSVEGLDGGSYNEQFF; j_call: TRBJ2-1; v_call: TRBV29-1
cdr3_aa: CASGLARTGEFPYEQYF; j_call: TRBJ2-7; v_call: TRBV12-5
cdr3_aa: CASSLVLLGDYGYTF; j_call: TRBJ1-2; v_call: TRBV7-2
cdr3_aa: CASSPGTGGEKLFF; j_call: TRBJ1-4; v_call: TRBV18
cdr3_aa: CASSPGYGYTF; j_call: TRBJ1-2; v_call: TRBV2
cdr3_aa: CASSSLQGFSGYTF; j_call: TRBJ1-2; v_call: TRBV5-4
cdr3_aa: CASSQSPDNSGANVLTF; j_call: TRBJ2-6; v_call: TRBV4-3
cdr3_aa: CASSLFDQGEAFF; j_call: TRBJ1-1; v_call: TRBV7-3
cdr3_aa: CSVEGFGSYNEQFF; j_call: TRBJ2-1; v_call: TRBV29-1
cdr3_aa: CASAGTGGTYEQYF; j_call: TRBJ2-7; v_call: TRBV27
cdr3_aa: CASSVTPLAYEQYF; j_call: TRBJ2-7; v_call: TRBV27
cdr3_aa: CASSLQGAGELFF; j_call: TRBJ2-2; v_call: TRBV5-1
cdr3_aa: CSDSTGGYEQFF; j_call: TRBJ2-1; v_call: TRBV29-1
cdr3_aa: CASSPTGGNTEAFF; j_call: TRBJ1-1; v_call: TRBV9
cdr3_aa: CASSLGKGRSTEAFF; j_call: TRBJ1-1; v_call: TRBV7-8
cdr3_aa: CASSDATPEAFF; j_call: TRBJ1-1; v_call: TRBV2
cdr3_aa: CASSRGAVSSGNTIYF; j_call: TRBJ1-3; v_call: TRBV5-1
cdr3_aa: CASSSYRDSYEQYF; j_call: TRBJ2-7; v_call: TRBV5-1
cdr3_aa: CASSDPPEGPRNEQFF; j_call: TRBJ2-1; v_call: TRBV2
cdr3_aa: CATRLQGSNTEAFF; j_call: TRBJ1-1; v_call: TRBV10-2
cdr3_aa: CASSFKQGAPGYGYTF; j_call: TRBJ1-2; v_call: TRBV7-9
cdr3_aa: CASSSRGGNYAEAFF; j_call: TRBJ1-1; v_call: TRBV9
cdr3_aa: CASSRDRGLSYEQYF; j_call: .; v_call: TRBV10-1
cdr3_aa: CASSQRLAGGLSKNIQYF; j_call: TRBJ2-4; v_call: TRBV23-1
cdr3_aa: CASSFRGSLTEAFF; j_call: TRBJ1-1; v_call: TRBV6-5
cdr3_aa: CASSLATRGPAGNTIYF; j_call: TRBJ1-3; v_call: TRBV5-1
cdr3_aa: CASSLGLVPLEQYF; j_call: TRBJ2-7; v_call: TRBV5-6
cdr3_aa: CASSDGTARQREKLFF; j_call: TRBJ1-4; v_call: TRBV14
cdr3_aa: CASSFSGSGNNEQFF; j_call: TRBJ2-1; v_call: TRBV11-3
cdr3_aa: CASSVGTGSNYEQYF; j_call: TRBJ2-7; v_call: TRBV9
cdr3_aa: CASSPGLGYNEQFF; j_call: TRBJ2-1; v_call: TRBV7-3
cdr3_aa: CASREQGVTEAFF; j_call: TRBJ1-1; v_call: TRBV5-1
cdr3_aa: CASSLGLAGGRGYNEQFF; j_call: TRBJ2-1; v_call: TRBV7-9
cdr3_aa: CASSPGYDEQYF; j_call: TRBJ2-7; v_call: TRBV9
cdr3_aa: CASSKGTSTDTQYF; j_call: TRBJ2-3; v_call: TRBV5-1
cdr3_aa: CASSSDRVGYTF; j_call: TRBJ1-2; v_call: TRBV5-4
cdr3_aa: CASSQEPGTVYGYTF; j_call: TRBJ1-2; v_call: TRBV4-2
cdr3_aa: CASSGQGAPYNEQFF; j_call: TRBJ2-1; v_call: TRBV6-4
cdr3_aa: CASSPGLRFSYEQYF; j_call: TRBJ2-7; v_call: TRBV9
cdr3_aa: CASSQEGSGSAGELFF; j_call: TRBJ2-2; v_call: TRBV4-3
cdr3_aa: CASISAGRYYGYTF; j_call: TRBJ1-2; v_call: TRBV25-1
cdr3_aa: CASSSLGQVHLNQPQHF; j_call: TRBJ1-5; v_call: TRBV27
cdr3_aa: CASSSLGHEQYF; j_call: TRBJ2-7; v_call: TRBV7-9
cdr3_aa: CASSTLPGLAGGAYEQYF; j_call: TRBJ2-7; v_call: TRBV7-9
cdr3_aa: CASSPRSSYEQYF; j_call: TRBJ2-7; v_call: TRBV5-8
cdr3_aa: CASSVVQGATGELFF; j_call: TRBJ2-2; v_call: TRBV6-1
cdr3_aa: CASPTSGVSYNEQFF; j_call: TRBJ2-1; v_call: TRBV2